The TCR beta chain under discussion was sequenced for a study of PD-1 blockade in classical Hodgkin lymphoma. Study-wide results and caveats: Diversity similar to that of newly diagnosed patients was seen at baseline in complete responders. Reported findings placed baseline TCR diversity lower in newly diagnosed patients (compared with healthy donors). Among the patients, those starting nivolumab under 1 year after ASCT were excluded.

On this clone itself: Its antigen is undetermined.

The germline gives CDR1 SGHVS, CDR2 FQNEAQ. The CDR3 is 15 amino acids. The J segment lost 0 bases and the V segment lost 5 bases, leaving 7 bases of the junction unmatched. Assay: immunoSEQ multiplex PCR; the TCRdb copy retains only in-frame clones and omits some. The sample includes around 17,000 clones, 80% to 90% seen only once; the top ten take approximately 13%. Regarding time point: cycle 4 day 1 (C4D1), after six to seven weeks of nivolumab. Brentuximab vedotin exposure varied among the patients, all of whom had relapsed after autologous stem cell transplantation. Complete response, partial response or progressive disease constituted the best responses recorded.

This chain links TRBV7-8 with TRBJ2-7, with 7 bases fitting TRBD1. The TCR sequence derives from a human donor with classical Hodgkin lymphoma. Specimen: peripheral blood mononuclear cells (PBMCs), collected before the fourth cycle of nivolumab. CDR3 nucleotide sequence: TGTGCCAGCAGCCGTCTGAGGACAGGCTCCTACGAGCAGTACTTC. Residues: CASSRLRTGSYEQYF.